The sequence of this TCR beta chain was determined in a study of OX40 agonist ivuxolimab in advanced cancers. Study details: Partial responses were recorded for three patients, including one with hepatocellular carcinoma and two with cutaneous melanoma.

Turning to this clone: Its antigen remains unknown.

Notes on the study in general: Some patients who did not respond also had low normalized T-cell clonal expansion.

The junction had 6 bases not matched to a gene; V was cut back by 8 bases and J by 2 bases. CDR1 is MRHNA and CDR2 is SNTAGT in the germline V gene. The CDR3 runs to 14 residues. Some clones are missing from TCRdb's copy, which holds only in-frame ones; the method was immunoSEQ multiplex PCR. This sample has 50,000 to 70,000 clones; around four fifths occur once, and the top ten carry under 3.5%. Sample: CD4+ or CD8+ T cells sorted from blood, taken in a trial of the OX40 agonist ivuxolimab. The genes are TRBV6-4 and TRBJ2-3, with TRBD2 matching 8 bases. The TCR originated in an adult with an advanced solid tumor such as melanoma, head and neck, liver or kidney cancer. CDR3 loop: CASSRGGYTDTQYF. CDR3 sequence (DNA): TGTGCCAGCTCCCGCGGGGGGTACACAGATACGCAGTATTTT.